The source of this TCR beta chain is a study of T cell responses to AZD1222 COVID-19 vaccine. V shed 2 bases, J shed 3 bases, and the junction held 7 bases outside the gene matches. CDR3 size: 18 residues. Germline CDR1 reads MNHEY; CDR2 reads SMNVEV (reference sequence). The study, taken as a whole, reports: It should be noted that donors were predominantly white British and more often female, and clonal diversity was possibly underestimated.

Clones were read by immunoSEQ multiplex PCR, and TCRdb kept only the in-frame ones, dropping some. This sample carries around 150,000 clones, around 92% of them seen once, and the ten largest clones take 1.1% to 1.5%. As to this clone: Its antigen remains unknown.

The material sequenced was peripheral blood, taken on day 0 of AZD1222 vaccination. This sequence originates from an adult in good health. The chain joins TRBV27 to TRBJ1-4; 12 bases agree with TRBD1. The CDR3 DNA is TGTGCCAGCAGTTTAACGGGACAGGGGGCTGTGGCTAATGAAAAACTGTTTTTT. Its translation: CASSLTGQGAVANEKLFF.